This T cell receptor (beta chain) was profiled in a study of cytomegalovirus exposure and HLA in healthy donors. Across the study: The roughly 130 validation repertoires, a later analysis reported, used the same platform as the approximately 670 repertoires from the first cohort.

A word on this clone: Its target is unknown.

Study conclusions and caveats: A classifier reportedly called cytomegalovirus status with high sensitivity and specificity.

Method: immunoSEQ multiplex PCR; TCRdb's copy keeps in-frame clones and lacks some. The sample has some 130,000 clones; roughly nine tenths are singletons. The ends lost 5 bases at V and 0 bases at J; junction bases unmatched: 12. The CDR3 has 17 amino acids. CDR1 and CDR2 from the germline V gene are PRHDT and FYEKMQ (reference sequence). The receptor comes from a woman between 18 and 30 years old in good health and CMV-seronegative. J is TRBJ1-1 and V is TRBV13; 7 bases fit TRBD1. The sequenced material came from PBMCs. The DNA of the CDR3 is TGTGCCAGCAGCGTGGGGACAGTTATTGGAATGAACACTGAAGCTTTCTTT. This codes for CASSVGTVIGMNTEAFF.